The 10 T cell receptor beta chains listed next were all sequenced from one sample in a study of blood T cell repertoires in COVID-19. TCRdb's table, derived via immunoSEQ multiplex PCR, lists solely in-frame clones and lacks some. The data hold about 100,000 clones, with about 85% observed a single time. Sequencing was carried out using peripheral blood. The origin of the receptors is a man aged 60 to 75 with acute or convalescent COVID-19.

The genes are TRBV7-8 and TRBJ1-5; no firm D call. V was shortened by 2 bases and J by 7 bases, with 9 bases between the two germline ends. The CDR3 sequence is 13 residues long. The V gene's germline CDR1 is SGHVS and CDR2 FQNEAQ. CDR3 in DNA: TGTGCCAGCAGCTTACTGGGAGGACAGCCCCAGCATTTT. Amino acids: CASSLLGGQPQHF.

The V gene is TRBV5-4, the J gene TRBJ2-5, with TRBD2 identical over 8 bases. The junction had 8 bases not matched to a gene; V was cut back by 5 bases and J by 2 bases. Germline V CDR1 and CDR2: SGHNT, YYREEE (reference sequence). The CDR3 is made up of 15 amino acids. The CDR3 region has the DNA TGTGCCAGCAGTTTCGGACTAGCCCGTCAAGAGACCCAGTACTTC. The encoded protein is CASSFGLARQETQYF.

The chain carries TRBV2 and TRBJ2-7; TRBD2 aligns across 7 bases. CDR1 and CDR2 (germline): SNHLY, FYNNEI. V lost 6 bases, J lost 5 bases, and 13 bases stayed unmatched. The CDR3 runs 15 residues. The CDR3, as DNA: TGTGCCAGCAGAGCTTCTTATGCGGGAGTTAACGAGCAGTACTTC. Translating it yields CASRASYAGVNEQYF.

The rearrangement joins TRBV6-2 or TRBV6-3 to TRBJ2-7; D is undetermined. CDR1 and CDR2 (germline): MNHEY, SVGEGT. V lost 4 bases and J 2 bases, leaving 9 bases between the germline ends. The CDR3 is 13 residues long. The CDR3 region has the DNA TGTGCCAGCAGTTTAATAGGAGCCTACGAGCAGTACTTC. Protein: CASSLIGAYEQYF.

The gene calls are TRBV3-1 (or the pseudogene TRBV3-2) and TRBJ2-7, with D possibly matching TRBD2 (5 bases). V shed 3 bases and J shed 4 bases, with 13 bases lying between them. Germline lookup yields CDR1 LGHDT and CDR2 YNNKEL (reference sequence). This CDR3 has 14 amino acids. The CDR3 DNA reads TGTGCCAGCAGCCATGTAGGCCGGGAATACGAGCAGTACTTC. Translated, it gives CASSHVGREYEQYF.

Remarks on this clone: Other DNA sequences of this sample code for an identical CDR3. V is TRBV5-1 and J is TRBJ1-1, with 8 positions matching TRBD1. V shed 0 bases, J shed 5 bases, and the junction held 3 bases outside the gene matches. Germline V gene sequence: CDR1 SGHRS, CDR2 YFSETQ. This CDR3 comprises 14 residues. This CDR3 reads CASSLDTGGTEAFF. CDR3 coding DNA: TGCGCCAGCAGCTTGGACACAGGGGGGACTGAAGCTTTCTTT.

The CDR3 region has the DNA TGTGCCAGCAGCCCTCCGGGACTAGCGGGAGGGCGAGACACCGGGGAGCTGTTTTTT. It specifies CASSPPGLAGGRDTGELFF. This sequence joins TRBV7-9 and TRBJ2-2, with 16 bases aligning to TRBD2. CDR1 is SEHNR and CDR2 is FQNEAQ in the germline V gene (reference sequence). The CDR3 runs 19 residues. J was trimmed by 3 bases and V by 5 bases; bases with no gene match: 9.

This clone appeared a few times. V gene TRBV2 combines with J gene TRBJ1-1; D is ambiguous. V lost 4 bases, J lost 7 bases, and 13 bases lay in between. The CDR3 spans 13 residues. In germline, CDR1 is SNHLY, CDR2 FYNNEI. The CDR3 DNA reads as TGTGCCAGCAGTGTAATCTCCGGCGGTGAAGCTTTCTTT. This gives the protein CASSVISGGEAFF.

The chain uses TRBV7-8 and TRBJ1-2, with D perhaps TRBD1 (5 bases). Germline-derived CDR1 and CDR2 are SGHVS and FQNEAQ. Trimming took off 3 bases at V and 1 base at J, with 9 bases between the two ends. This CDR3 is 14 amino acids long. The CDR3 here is CASSFGHRNYGYTF. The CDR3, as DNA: TGTGCCAGCAGCTTTGGACACCGTAACTATGGCTACACCTTC.

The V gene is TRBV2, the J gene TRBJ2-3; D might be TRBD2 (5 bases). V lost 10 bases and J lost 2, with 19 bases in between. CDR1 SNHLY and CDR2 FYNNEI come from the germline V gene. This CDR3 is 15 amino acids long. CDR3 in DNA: TGTGCCACGGAGGAAAAAGGGCTTTTCACAGATACGCAGTATTTT. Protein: CATEEKGLFTDTQYF.